A single T cell receptor beta chain is shown here with its context. Its antigen is currently unknown. Sequencing used immunoSEQ multiplex PCR; TCRdb keeps in-frame clones, though not all of them. The data contain approximately 37,000 clones, 89% of them singletons. The data were obtained in a study of graft-versus-host responses after intestinal transplantation. As for the study in general: Among the recipients, transplants were multivisceral, liver-intestinal, or isolated intestinal. Every transplant recipient was induced with anti-thymocyte globulin, then maintained on tacrolimus and steroids for two to three years.

Trimming removed 0 bases from V and 5 bases from J; junction bases left unmatched: 6. CDR1 is SGHRS, CDR2 YFSETQ, per germline. CDR3 length: 17 amino acids. Study-wide results and limits: Allografts from individuals with graft-donor T cell macrochimerism displayed high graft-versus-host to host-versus-graft clonal ratios. GvH clonotypes were identified within recipient marrow, with a subset emerging first in ileum or blood.

The input for sequencing was PBMCs, taken less than 280 days after transplant. This TCR came from a human patient who received an intestinal transplant, so some T cells may come from the graft donor. The chain joins TRBV5-1 to TRBJ2-5, with TRBD2 matching 14 bases. The CDR3 sequence is CASSLGTSGGPRETQYF. DNA for the CDR3: TGCGCCAGCAGCTTGGGGACTAGCGGGGGGCCGAGGGAGACCCAGTACTTC.